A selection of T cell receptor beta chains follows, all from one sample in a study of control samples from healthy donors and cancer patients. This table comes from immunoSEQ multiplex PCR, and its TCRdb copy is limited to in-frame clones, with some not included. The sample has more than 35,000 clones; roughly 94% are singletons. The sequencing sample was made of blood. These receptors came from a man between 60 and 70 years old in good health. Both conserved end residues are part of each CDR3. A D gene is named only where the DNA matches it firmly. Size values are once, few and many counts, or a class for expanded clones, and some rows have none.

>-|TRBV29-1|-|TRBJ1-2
TGCAGCGTTGAATACAGTAACTATGGCTACACCTTC
CSVEYSNYGYTF
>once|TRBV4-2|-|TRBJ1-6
TGTGCCAGCAGCCAAGATCTTAGGGGTAGCTCCTATAATTCACCCCTCCACTTT
CASSQDLRGSSYNSPLHF
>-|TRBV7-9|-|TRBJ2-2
TGTGCCAGCAGCCCAGAGGACACGAACGGGGAGCTGTTTTTT
CASSPEDTNGELFF
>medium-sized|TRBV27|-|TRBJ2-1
TGTGCCAGCAGTTCCCTCCATGAGCAGTTCTTC
CASSSLHEQFF
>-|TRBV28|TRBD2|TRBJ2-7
TGTGCCAGCAGCACGGGTAAGCGGGGGGCCTACGAGCAGTACTTC
CASSTGKRGAYEQYF
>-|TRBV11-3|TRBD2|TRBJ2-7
TGTGCCAGCAGCTTAGGGGGACTAGCGGACAACTCCTACGAGCAGTACTTC
CASSLGGLADNSYEQYF
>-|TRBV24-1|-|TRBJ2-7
TGTGCCACCAGTGATTCCGGGACAAACTACGAGCAGTACTTC
CATSDSGTNYEQYF
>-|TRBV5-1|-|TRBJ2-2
TGCGCCACCAGTCGGCTTACGGGCGGGGAGCTGTTTTTT
CATSRLTGGELFF
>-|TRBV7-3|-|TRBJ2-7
TGTGCCAGCAGCCCCGGGGGGCCTAGGGCCTACGAGCAGTACTTC
CASSPGGPRAYEQYF
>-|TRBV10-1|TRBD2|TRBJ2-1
TGCGCCAGCAGTGATCCGGGACTAGCGATGCAGTTCTTC
CASSDPGLAMQFF
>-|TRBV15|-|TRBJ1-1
TGTGCCACCAGCAGAGAGAGGACCGTCTTGAACACTGAAGCTTTCTTT
CATSRERTVLNTEAFF
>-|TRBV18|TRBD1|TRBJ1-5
TGTGCCAGCTCACCAGGGGCAGGGGGTTATAGCAATCAGCCCCAGCATTTT
CASSPGAGGYSNQPQHF
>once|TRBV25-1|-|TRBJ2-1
TGTGCCAGCAGTAGGGGGGGGGAGATGAACAATGAGCAGTTCTTC
CASSRGGEMNNEQFF
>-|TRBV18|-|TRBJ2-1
TGTGCCAGCTTACCGGACAGCAGGGCCGAGCAGTTCTTC
CASLPDSRAEQFF
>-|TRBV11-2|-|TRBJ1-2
TGTGCCAGCAGCTCGCGGAGACAGCGTGAGCTATTGGGCTACACCTTC
CASSSRRQRELLGYTF
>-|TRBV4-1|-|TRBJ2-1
TGCGCCAGCAGATGGGGGCGGGAGTCCCCCTACAATGAGCAGTTCTTC
CASRWGRESPYNEQFF
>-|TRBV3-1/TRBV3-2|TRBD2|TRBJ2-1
TGTGCCAGCAGCCGTCTGGGACTAGCGGGAAGCTCCTACAATGAGCAGTTCTTC
CASSRLGLAGSSYNEQFF
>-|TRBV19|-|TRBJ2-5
TGTGCCAGTAGACAGGACACCTTCCAAGAGACCCAGTACTTC
CASRQDTFQETQYF
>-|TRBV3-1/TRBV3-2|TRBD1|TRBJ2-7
TGTGCCAGCAGCCTGACAGGGACCAATATCGACGAGCAGTACTTC
CASSLTGTNIDEQYF
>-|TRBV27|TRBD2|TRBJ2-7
TGTGCCAGCAGTCCGAGGACTAGCGGGGGTTGGGGTAACGAGCAGTACTTC
CASSPRTSGGWGNEQYF
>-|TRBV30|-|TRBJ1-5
TGTGCCTGGAGTTCCCAGGGGCCAGTAGCTCAGCCCCAGCATTTT
CAWSSQGPVAQPQHF
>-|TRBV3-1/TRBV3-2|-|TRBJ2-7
TGTGCCAGCAGCCAAGGAACGGGGGCCTACGAGCAGTACTTC
CASSQGTGAYEQYF
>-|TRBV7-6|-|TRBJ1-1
TGTGCCAGCAGCCAGAATAGTGGTAAGCGAATCATGAACACTGAAGCTTTCTTT
CASSQNSGKRIMNTEAFF
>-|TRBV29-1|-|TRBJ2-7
TGCAGCGTTGGGGCGTGGAACTCCTACGAGCAGTACTTC
CSVGAWNSYEQYF
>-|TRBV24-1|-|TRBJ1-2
TGTGCCACCAGTGATGCCCTACTCTATGGCTACACCTTC
CATSDALLYGYTF
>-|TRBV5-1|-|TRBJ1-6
TGCGCCAGCAGCCCCGATTGGGGGCTTTCACCCCTCCACTTT
CASSPDWGLSPLHF
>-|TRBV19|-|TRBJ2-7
TGTGCCAGTAGCCTCTCCTACGAGCAGTACTTC
CASSLSYEQYF
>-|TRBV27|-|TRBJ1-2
TGTGCCAGCAGCCTAGAGGTCGGAGATCCTCGCTCTGGCTACACCTTC
CASSLEVGDPRSGYTF
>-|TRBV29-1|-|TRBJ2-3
TGCAGCGTTTCCCGCGAAGGAGATACGCAGTATTTT
CSVSREGDTQYF
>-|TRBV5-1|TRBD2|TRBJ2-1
TGCGCCAGCAGCAAAGGACTAGCGAGGGATGAGCAGTTCTTC
CASSKGLARDEQFF
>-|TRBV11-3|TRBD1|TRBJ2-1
TGTGCCAGCAGCACTGGACAGGGACTGAGCTCCTACAATGAGCAGTTCTTC
CASSTGQGLSSYNEQFF
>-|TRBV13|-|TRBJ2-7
TGTGCCAGCAGCCCAAGTGGGGCGGGTGGATACGAGCAGTACTTC
CASSPSGAGGYEQYF
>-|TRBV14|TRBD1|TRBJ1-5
TGTGCCAGCAGCCCAGGGGGGAATAGCAATCAGCCCCAGCATTTT
CASSPGGNSNQPQHF
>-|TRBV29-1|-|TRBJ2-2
TGCAGCGTTGTGGCGCAGGGTTTTAACACCGGGGAGCTGTTTTTT
CSVVAQGFNTGELFF
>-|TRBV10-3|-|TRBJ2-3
TGTGCCATCAAGGTTGGCGGATCCACAGATACGCAGTATTTT
CAIKVGGSTDTQYF
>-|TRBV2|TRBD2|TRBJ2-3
TGTGCCAGCAGTGAGAAGGCGGGAGTTTCAGATACGCAGTATTTT
CASSEKAGVSDTQYF
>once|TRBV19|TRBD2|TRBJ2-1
TGTGCCAGTAGTATGCTAGCGGACTACAATGAGCAGTTCTTC
CASSMLADYNEQFF
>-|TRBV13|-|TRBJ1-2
TGTGCCAGCAGCTTGGCAGGAGTTCCTGGCTACACCTTC
CASSLAGVPGYTF
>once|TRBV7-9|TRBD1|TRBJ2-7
TGTGCCAGCAGCTTTGTGGGACAGGGGGCGAGGGAGCAGTACTTC
CASSFVGQGAREQYF
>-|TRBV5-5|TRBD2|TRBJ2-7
TGTGCCAGCAGCTCGGATGGGACTAGCGCCCTCTACGAGCAGTACTTC
CASSSDGTSALYEQYF
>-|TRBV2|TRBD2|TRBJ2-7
TGTGCCAGCGGTACCCCGGGACTAGAGCGGTACGAGCAGTACTTC
CASGTPGLERYEQYF
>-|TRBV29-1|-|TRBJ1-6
TGCAGCGCAGGAACAGGGAGCGATTCACCCCTCCACTTT
CSAGTGSDSPLHF
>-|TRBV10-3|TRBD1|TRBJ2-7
TGTGCCATCAGGGCGGACAGGGGCTCCTACGAGCAGTACTTC
CAIRADRGSYEQYF
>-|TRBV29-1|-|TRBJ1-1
TGCAGCGTTGTAAGGGGAACTGAAGCTTTCTTT
CSVVRGTEAFF
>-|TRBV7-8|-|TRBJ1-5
TGTGCCAGCAGCTTATCCGCCAATCAGCCCCAGCATTTT
CASSLSANQPQHF
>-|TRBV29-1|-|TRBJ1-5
TGCAGCGTTATAAACGGACTCCATCAGCCCCAGCATTTT
CSVINGLHQPQHF
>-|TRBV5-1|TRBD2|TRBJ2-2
TGCGCCAGCAGCATTCTAGCGGGAGGGAACACCGGGGAGCTGTTTTTT
CASSILAGGNTGELFF
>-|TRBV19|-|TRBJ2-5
TGTGCCAGTAGTATAGGAGGCAGGCCAGAGACCCAGTACTTC
CASSIGGRPETQYF
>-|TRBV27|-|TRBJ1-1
TGTGCCAGCAGTTTACGAGGCGTGGATGAAGCTTTCTTT
CASSLRGVDEAFF
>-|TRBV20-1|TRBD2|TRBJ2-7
TGCAGTGCAAGTCGGGGCGGGAGACGCGAGCAGTACTTC
CSASRGGRREQYF
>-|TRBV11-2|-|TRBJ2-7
TGTGCCAGCACCCATGGCCCTTATAAATCCTACGAGCAGTACTTC
CASTHGPYKSYEQYF
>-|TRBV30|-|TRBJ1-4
TGTGCCTGGTTAGGGGGTGTTAATGAAAAACTGTTTTTT
CAWLGGVNEKLFF
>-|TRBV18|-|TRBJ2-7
TGTGCCAGCTCACCGGGGAGCGGAGCCTACGAGCAGTACTTC
CASSPGSGAYEQYF
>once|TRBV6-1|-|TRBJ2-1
TGTGCCAGCAGTGAAGTCCTCTACAATGAGCAGTTCTTC
CASSEVLYNEQFF
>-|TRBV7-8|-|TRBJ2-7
TGTGCCAGCAGCTTATGGAGGCGGGCCCTCTCCTACGAGCAGTACTTC
CASSLWRRALSYEQYF
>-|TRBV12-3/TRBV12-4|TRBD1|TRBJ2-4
TGTGCCAGCAGCACGGACAGGGAAAACATTCAGTACTTC
CASSTDRENIQYF
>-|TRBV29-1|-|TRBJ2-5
TGCAGCGTTGACCCCCAGCTCGGGACCCAGTACTTC
CSVDPQLGTQYF
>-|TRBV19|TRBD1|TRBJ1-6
TGTGCCAGTAGTATTGGGACAGGGACTTCACCCCTCCACTTT
CASSIGTGTSPLHF